This entry lists 7 T cell receptor beta chains sequenced from one sample in a study of cytomegalovirus exposure and HLA in healthy donors. The PCR was carried out with 60 Vbeta primers and 13 Jbeta primers. The data were produced by immunoSEQ multiplex PCR, yet TCRdb's version contains in-frame clones alone and is incomplete. The sample lists over 150,000 clones, roughly 77% occurring once. The sample taken for sequencing was PBMCs. These receptors all stem from a man aged 25 to 40 in good health and CMV-seropositive.

The rearrangement uses TRBV21-1 and TRBJ1-5; the table's TRBD1 call for D was not verified on the DNA. TRBV21-1 is an annotated pseudogene. The CDR3 has 21 amino acids. This CDR3 is CASRLTGDIILGVYSNQPQHF. The CDR3 nucleotides are TGTGCCAGCAGGCTGACAGGGGATATAATCTTAGGGGTTTATAGCAATCAGCCCCAGCATTTT.

This chain uses TRBV2 with TRBJ2-3; D uncertain. The CDR3 contains 12 residues. The V end was cut by 7 bases, the J end by 6 bases, with 11 bases between. Germline V gene data show CDR1 as SNHLY and CDR2 as FYNNEI. The CDR3 DNA is TGTGCCAGCAACGACATGGCGGATACGCAGTATTTT. Translated, it gives CASNDMADTQYF.

A note on this clone: Other DNA sequences in the sample encode the same CDR3. The chain joins TRBV29-1 to TRBJ1-1, with D possibly TRBD1 on 5 matching bases. V was trimmed by 6 bases and J by 4 bases, leaving 33 bases between them. The CDR3 covers 19 residues. CDR1 SQVTM and CDR2 ANQGSEA come from the germline V gene. CDR3 nucleotides: TGCAGCGTCAAGGGGAGGGAGGGGCGGGGATCATTCCGGTTCACTGAAGCTTTCTTT. As protein: CSVKGREGRGSFRFTEAFF.

The J gene is TRBJ2-7, the V gene TRBV7-9; 8 bases are shared with TRBD2. CDR3 length equals 13 residues. Germline CDR1 and CDR2: SEHNR and FQNEAQ (reference sequence). Trimming removed 5 bases from V and 9 bases from J; junction bases left unmatched: 9. The CDR3 is CASSPRTSPGQYF. The CDR3 coding sequence is TGTGCCAGCAGCCCCCGGACTAGCCCTGGGCAGTACTTC.

This chain links TRBV5-1 with TRBJ1-2, with D possibly TRBD1 on 5 matching bases. The CDR3 is 14 amino acids. Germline assignment: CDR1 SGHRS and CDR2 YFSETQ. V was trimmed by 4 bases and J by 2 bases, leaving 12 bases between them. CDR3 bases: TGCGCCAGCAGCCCACTGGACACCAACTATGGCTACACCTTC. This gives the protein CASSPLDTNYGYTF.

This chain joins TRBV7-3 and TRBJ2-3; the match to TRBD2 covers 7 bases. Germline lookup yields CDR1 SGHTA and CDR2 FQGTGA. Trimming removed 5 bases from V and 6 bases from J; junction bases left unmatched: 5. The CDR3 is 13 amino acids. CDR3 sequence (DNA): TGTGCCAGCAGCCGGGACTATTCTGATACGCAGTATTTT. Translated, it gives CASSRDYSDTQYF.

This clone turned up a few times. V is TRBV5-4 and J is TRBJ1-1; possibly TRBD1 for D (6 bases). Per germline, CDR1 SGHNT and CDR2 YYREEE (reference sequence). The CDR3 is made up of 13 amino acids. V lost 3 bases, J lost 1 base, and 7 bases lay in between. DNA for the CDR3: TGTGCCAGCAGCTGGACAGAGAACACTGAAGCTTTCTTT. It is translated as CASSWTENTEAFF.